The sequence of this TCR beta chain was determined in a study of post-analysis software for immune sequencing data. General study findings and limits: People with multiple sclerosis had a significantly lower normalized Chao1 diversity than controls did. In patients, four to six TRBV segments were more frequent than in controls, with TRBV5-6, TRBV5-1 and TRBV20-1 among them.

Germline CDR1 reads SEHNR; CDR2 reads FQNEAQ (reference sequence). The CDR3 is 14 amino acids. With respect to this clonotype: Its cognate antigen is unknown.

Tagging with unique molecular identifiers was a feature of the TCR beta cDNA libraries. TCRdb independently ran MiXCR on the PCR reads; one entry per CDR3 protein. The sample shows fewer than 850,000 distinct CDR3 sequences, about 27% of them seen only once. This receptor was taken from a girl aged 5 to 17 with multiple sclerosis. The specimen was blood. The rearrangement links TRBV7-9 to TRBJ2-5; D possibly matches TRBD1 or TRBD2 (5 bases each). The J call may be faulty, since TRBJ2-7 better matches the DNA end. CDR3 sequence reads: CASSLGGAGPEQYF. In nucleotides, the CDR3 is TGTGCCAGCAGCTTAGGAGGGGCGGGTCCCGAGCAGTACTTC.